Sequencing of this TCR beta chain was carried out in a study of T cell responses to AZD1222 COVID-19 vaccine. Whole-study results and caveats: There were mostly white British donors and more females than males, and clonal diversity was possibly underestimated. CD4 TCRs linked to vaccination spanned spike, dominating at 160-218 and 743-854. Nearly half of spike-specific TCRs reportedly target variant regions that are unmutated in the B.1.351 and B.1.1.7 variants. Every sample of the repertoires postdated the peak T cell response.

Some clones are missing from TCRdb's copy, which holds only in-frame ones; the method was immunoSEQ multiplex PCR. The sample shows some 170,000 clones, roughly 89% of them seen only once. V was pared by 2 bases and J by 0 bases, with 1 base of the junction left unmatched. Germline CDR1 is SGDLS and CDR2 is YYNGEE. This CDR3 comprises 15 residues. As regards this clone: As yet, its antigen is unknown. Other DNA sequences in this sample translate to the same CDR3.

The TCR was taken from an adult in good health. The chain has TRBV9 and TRBJ2-1; 8 nucleotides agree with TRBD2. The material sequenced was peripheral blood, taken on day 0 of AZD1222 vaccination. In nucleotides, the CDR3 is TGTGCCAGCAGCGTCGGGACTAGCTCCTACAATGAGCAGTTCTTC. It specifies CASSVGTSSYNEQFF.